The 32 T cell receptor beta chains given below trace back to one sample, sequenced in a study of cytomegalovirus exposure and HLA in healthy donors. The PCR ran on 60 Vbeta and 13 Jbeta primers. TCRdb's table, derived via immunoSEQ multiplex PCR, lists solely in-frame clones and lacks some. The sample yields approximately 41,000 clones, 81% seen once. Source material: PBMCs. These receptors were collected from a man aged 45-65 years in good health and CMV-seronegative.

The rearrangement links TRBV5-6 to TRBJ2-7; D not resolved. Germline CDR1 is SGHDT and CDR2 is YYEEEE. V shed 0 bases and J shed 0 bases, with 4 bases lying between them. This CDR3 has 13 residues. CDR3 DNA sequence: TGTGCCAGCAGCTTGGGGGCCTCCTACGAGCAGTACTTC. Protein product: CASSLGASYEQYF.

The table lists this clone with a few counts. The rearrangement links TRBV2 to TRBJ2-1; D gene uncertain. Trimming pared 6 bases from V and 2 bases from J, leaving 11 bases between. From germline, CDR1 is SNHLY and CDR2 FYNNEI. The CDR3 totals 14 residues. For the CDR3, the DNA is TGTGCCAGCAGGGAGCGAGGAACCTACAATGAGCAGTTCTTC. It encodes CASRERGTYNEQFF.

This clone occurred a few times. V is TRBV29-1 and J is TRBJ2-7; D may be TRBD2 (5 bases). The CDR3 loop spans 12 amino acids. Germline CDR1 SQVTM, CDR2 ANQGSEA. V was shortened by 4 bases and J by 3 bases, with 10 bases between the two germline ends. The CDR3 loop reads CSVGSGGYEQYF. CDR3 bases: TGCAGCGTTGGGTCCGGAGGCTACGAGCAGTACTTC.

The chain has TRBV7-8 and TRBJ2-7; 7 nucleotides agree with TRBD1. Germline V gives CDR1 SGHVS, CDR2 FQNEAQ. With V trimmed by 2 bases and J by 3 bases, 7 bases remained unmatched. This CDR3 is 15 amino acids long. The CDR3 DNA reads TGTGCCAGCAGCTTACGAGAGACAGGGTTCTACGAGCAGTACTTC. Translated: CASSLRETGFYEQYF.

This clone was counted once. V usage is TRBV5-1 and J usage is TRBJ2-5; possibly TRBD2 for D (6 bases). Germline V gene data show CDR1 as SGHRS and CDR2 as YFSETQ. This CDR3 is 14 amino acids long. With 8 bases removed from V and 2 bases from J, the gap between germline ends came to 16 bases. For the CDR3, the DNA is TGCGCCAGTCGGGGGATTGTAAGACAAGAGACCCAGTACTTC. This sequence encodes CASRGIVRQETQYF.

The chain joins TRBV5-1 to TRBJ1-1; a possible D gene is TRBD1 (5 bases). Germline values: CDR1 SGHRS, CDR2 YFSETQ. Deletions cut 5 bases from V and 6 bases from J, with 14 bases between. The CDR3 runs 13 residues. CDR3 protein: CASRYQGGAEAFF. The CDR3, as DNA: TGCGCCAGCAGGTATCAGGGAGGTGCTGAAGCTTTCTTT.

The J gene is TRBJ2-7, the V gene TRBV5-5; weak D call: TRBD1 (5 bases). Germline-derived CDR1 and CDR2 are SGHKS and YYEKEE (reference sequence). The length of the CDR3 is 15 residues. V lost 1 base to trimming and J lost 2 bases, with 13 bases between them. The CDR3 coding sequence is TGTGCCAGCAGCTTGACGCAGGGCCCAACCTACGAGCAGTACTTC. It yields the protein CASSLTQGPTYEQYF.

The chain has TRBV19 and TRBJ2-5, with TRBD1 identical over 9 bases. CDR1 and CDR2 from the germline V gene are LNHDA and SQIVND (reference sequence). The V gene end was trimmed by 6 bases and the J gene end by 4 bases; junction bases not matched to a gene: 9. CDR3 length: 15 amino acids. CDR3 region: CASRETGGLRETQYF. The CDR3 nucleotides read TGTGCCAGTAGGGAGACAGGGGGATTACGAGAGACCCAGTACTTC.

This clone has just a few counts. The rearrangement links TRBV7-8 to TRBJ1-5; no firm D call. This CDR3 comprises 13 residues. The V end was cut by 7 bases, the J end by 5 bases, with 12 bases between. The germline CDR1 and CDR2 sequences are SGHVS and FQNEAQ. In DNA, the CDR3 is TGTGCCAGCACCCTCGTGGGAGATCAGCCCCAGCATTTT. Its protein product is CASTLVGDQPQHF.

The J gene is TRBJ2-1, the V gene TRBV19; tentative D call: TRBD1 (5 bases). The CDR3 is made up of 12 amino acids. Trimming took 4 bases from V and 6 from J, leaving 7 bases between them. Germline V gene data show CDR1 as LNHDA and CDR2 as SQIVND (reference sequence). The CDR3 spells CASSRQSNEQFF. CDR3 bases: TGTGCCAGTAGTAGACAGTCCAATGAGCAGTTCTTC. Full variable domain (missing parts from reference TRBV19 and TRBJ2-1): DGGITQSPKYLFRKEGQNVTLSCEQNLNHDAMYWYRQDPGQGLRLIYYSQIVNDFQKGDIAEGYSVSREKKESFPLTVTSAQKNPTAFYLCASSRQSNEQFFGPGTRLTVL.

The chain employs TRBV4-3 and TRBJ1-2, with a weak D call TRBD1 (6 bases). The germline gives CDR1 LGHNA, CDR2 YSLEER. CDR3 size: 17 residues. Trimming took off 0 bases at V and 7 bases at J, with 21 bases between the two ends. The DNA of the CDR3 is TGCGCCAGCAGCCAAGATTCGCCAGGGGCCGGGGTTTTTGGCTACACCTTC. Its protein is CASSQDSPGAGVFGYTF.

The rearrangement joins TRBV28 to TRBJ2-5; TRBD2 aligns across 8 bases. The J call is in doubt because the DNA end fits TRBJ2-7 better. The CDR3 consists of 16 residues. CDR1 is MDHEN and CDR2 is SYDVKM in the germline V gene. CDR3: CASSPWGSGSSYEQYF. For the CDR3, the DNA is TGTGCCAGCAGCCCCTGGGGGAGCGGGAGCTCCTACGAGCAGTACTTC.

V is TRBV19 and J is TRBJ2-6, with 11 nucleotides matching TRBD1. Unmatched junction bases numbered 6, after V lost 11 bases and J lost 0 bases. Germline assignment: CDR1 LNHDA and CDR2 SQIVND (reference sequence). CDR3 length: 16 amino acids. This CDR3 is CASRDRGSSGANVLTF. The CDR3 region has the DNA TGTGCCTCCCGGGACAGGGGGAGCTCTGGGGCCAACGTCCTGACTTTC.

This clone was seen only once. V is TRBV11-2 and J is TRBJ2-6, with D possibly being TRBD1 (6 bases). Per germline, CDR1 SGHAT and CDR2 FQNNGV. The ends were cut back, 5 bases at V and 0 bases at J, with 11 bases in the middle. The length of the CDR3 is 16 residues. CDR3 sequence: CASSRQVFSGANVLTF. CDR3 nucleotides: TGTGCCAGCAGCAGACAGGTTTTCTCTGGGGCCAACGTCCTGACTTTC.

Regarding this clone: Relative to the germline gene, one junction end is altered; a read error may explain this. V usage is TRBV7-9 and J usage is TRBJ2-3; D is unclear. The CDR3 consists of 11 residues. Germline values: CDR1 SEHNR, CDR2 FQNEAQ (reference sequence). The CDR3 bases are TGTTCCAGCAGTCCTGTAGATACGCAGTATTTT. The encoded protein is CSSSPVDTQYF.

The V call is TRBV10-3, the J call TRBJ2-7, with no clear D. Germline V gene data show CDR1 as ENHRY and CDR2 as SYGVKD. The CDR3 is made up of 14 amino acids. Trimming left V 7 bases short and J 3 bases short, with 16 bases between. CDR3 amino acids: CAIMEGVQGYEQYF. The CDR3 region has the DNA TGTGCCATCATGGAAGGAGTTCAAGGCTACGAGCAGTACTTC.

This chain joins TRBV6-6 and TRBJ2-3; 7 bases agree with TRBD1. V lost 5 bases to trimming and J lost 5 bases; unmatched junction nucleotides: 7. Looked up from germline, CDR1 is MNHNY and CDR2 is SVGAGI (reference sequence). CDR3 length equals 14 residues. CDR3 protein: CASSHTGDRDTQYF. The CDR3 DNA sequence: TGTGCCAGCAGTCACACAGGGGATCGAGATACGCAGTATTTT.

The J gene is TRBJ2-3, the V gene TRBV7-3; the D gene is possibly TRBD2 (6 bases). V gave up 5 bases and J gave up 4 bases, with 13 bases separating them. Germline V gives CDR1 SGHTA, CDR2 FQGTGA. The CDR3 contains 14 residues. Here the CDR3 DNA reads TGTGCCAGCAGCAAAGCCCGCGGGGCAGATACGCAGTATTTT. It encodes CASSKARGADTQYF.

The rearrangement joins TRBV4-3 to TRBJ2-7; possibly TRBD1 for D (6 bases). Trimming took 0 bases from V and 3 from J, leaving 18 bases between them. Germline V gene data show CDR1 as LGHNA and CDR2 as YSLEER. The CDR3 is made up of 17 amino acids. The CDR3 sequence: CASSQDWGQNLRYEQYF. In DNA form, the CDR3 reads TGCGCCAGCAGCCAAGATTGGGGACAAAACCTTCGCTACGAGCAGTACTTC.

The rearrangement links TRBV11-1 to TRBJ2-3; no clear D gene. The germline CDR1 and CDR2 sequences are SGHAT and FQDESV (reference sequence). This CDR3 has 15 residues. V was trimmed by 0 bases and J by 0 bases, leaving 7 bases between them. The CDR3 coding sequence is TGTGCCAGCAGCTTAGCGTCAACTAGCACAGATACGCAGTATTTT. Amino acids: CASSLASTSTDTQYF.

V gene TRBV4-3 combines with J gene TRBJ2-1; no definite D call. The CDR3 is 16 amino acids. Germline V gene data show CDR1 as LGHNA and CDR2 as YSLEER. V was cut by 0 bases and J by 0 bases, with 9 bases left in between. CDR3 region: CASSQELLNSYNEQFF. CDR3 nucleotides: TGCGCCAGCAGCCAAGAACTTCTGAACTCCTACAATGAGCAGTTCTTC.

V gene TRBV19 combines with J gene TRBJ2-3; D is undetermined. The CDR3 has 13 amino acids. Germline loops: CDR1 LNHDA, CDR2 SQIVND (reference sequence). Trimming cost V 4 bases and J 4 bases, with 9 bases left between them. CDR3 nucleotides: TGTGCCAGTAGTACGGTCCACGCAGATACGCAGTATTTT. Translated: CASSTVHADTQYF.

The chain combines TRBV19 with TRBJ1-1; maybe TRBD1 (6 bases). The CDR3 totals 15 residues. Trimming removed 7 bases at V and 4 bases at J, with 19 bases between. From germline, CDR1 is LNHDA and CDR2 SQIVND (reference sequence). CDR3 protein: CASMSRDTGLTEAFF. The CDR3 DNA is TGTGCCAGTATGTCGAGGGACACGGGTCTCACTGAAGCTTTCTTT. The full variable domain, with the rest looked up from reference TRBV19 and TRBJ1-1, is DGGITQSPKYLFRKEGQNVTLSCEQNLNHDAMYWYRQDPGQGLRLIYYSQIVNDFQKGDIAEGYSVSREKKESFPLTVTSAQKNPTAFYLCASMSRDTGLTEAFFGQGTRLTVV.

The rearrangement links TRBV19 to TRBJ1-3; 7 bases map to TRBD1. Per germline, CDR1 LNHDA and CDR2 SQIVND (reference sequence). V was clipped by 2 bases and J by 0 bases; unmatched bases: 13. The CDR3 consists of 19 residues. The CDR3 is CASSIRDRAPSLSGNTIYF. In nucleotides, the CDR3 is TGTGCCAGTAGTATACGCGACAGGGCCCCTTCACTCTCTGGAAACACCATATATTTT.

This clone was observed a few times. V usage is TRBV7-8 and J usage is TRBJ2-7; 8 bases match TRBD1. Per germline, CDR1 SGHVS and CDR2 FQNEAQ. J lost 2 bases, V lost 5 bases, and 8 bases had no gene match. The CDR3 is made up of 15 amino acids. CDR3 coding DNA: TGTGCCAGCAGCGAACGACAGGGGTCGGCCTACGAGCAGTACTTC. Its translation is CASSERQGSAYEQYF.

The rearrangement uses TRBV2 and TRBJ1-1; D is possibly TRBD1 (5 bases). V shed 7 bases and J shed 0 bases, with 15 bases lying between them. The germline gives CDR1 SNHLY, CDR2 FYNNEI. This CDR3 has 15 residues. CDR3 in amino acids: CASISQGQLNTEAFF. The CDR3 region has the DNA TGTGCCAGCATTAGTCAGGGTCAGCTGAACACTGAAGCTTTCTTT.

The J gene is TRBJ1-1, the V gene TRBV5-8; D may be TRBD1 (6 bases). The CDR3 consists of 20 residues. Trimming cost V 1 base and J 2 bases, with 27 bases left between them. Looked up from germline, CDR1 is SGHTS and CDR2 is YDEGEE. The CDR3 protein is CASSLFRVVKAGALNTEAFF. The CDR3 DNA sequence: TGTGCCAGCAGCTTGTTTAGGGTCGTAAAGGCAGGGGCCCTAAACACTGAAGCTTTCTTT. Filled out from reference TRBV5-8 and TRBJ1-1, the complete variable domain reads EAGVTQSPTHLIKTRGQQATLRCSPISGHTSVYWYQQALGLGLQFLLWYDEGEERNRGNFPPRFSGRQFPNYSSELNVNALELEDSALYLCASSLFRVVKAGALNTEAFFGQGTRLTVV.

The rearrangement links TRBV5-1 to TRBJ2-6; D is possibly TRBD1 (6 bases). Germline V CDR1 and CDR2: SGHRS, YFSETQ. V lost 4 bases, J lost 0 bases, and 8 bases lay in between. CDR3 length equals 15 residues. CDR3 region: CASSEGGSGANVLTF. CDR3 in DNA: TGCGCCAGCAGCGAAGGGGGCTCTGGGGCCAACGTCCTGACTTTC.

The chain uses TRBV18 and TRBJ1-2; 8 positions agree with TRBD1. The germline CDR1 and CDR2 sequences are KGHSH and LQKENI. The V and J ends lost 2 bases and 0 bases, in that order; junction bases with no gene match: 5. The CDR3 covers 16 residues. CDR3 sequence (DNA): TGTGCCAGCTCACCAACGACAGGGGAGACTAACTATGGCTACACCTTC. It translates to CASSPTTGETNYGYTF.

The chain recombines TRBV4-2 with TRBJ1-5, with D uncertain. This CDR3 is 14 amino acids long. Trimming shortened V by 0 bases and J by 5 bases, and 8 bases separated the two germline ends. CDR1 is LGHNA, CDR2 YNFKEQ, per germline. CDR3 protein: CASSQDHGYQPQHF. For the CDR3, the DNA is TGTGCCAGCAGCCAAGATCACGGTTATCAGCCCCAGCATTTT.

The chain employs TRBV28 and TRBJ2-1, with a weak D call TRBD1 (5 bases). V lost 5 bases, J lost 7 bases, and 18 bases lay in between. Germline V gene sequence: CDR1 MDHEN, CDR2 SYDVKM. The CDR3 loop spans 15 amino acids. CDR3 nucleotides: TGTGCCAGCAGTCCCCAAGGGGTAGTCGGAAATGAGCAGTTCTTC. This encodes CASSPQGVVGNEQFF. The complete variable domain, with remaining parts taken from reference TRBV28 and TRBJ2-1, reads DVKVTQSSRYLVKRTGEKVFLECVQDMDHENMFWYRQDPGLGLRLIYFSYDVKMKEKGDIPEGYSVSREKKERFSLILESASTNQTSMYLCASSPQGVVGNEQFFGPGTRLTVL.

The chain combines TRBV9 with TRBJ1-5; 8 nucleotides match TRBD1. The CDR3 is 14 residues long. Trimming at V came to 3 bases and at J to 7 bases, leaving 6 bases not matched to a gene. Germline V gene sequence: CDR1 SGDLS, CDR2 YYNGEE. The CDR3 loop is CASSETGAGQPQHF. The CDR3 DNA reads TGTGCCAGCAGCGAGACAGGGGCGGGACAGCCCCAGCATTTT.